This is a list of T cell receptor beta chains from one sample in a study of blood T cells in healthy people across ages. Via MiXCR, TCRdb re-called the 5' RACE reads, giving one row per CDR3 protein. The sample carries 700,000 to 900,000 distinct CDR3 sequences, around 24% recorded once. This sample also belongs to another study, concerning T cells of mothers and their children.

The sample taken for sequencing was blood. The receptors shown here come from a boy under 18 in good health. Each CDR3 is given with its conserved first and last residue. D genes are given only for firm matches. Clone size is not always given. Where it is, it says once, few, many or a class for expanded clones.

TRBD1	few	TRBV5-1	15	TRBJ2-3	CASSPRTGEEDTQYF	TGCGCCAGCAGCCCCAGGACAGGGGAGGAAGATACGCAGTATTTT
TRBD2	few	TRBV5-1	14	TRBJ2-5	CASSLASGARTQYF	TGCGCCAGCAGCTTGGCGAGCGGGGCGAGGACCCAGTACTTC
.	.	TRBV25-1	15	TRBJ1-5	CANIDSMRGGQPQHF	TGTGCCAACATAGACTCCATGCGGGGGGGCCAGCCCCAGCATTTT
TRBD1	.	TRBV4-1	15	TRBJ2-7	CASSQDSGTAYEQYF	TGCGCCAGCAGCCAAGATTCTGGGACAGCCTACGAGCAGTACTTC
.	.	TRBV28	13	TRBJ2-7	CASRPDRNYEQYF	TGTGCCAGCAGGCCGGACAGAAACTACGAGCAGTACTTC
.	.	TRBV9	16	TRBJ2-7	CASSSTRSGRSYEQYF	TGTGCCAGCAGCTCCACCAGGTCAGGGAGGTCCTACGAGCAGTACTTC
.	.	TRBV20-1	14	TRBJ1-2	CSARDHLANYGYTF	TGCAGTGCTAGAGATCACCTAGCTAACTATGGCTACACCTTC
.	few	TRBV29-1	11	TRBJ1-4	CSVEDNEKLFF	TGCAGCGTTGAGGATAATGAAAAACTGTTTTTT
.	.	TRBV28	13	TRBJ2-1	CASSPYSGDEQFF	TGTGCCAGCAGTCCTTACTCAGGGGACGAGCAGTTCTTC
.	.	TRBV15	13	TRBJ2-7	CATSPDAVYEQYF	TGTGCCACCAGCCCCGACGCGGTCTACGAGCAGTACTTC
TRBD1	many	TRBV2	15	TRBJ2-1	CASSLTGFSYNEQFF	TGTGCCAGCAGTCTGACAGGGTTCTCCTACAATGAGCAGTTCTTC
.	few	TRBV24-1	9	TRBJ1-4	CATNEKLFF	TGTGCAACTAATGAAAAACTGTTTTTT
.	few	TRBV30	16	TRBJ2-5	CAWSAWRKQTQETQYF	TGTGCCTGGAGTGCGTGGAGAAAACAGACCCAAGAGACCCAGTACTTC
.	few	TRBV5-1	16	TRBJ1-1	CASSFLPPGRGTEAFF	TGCGCCAGCAGCTTTCTGCCTCCCGGGAGAGGGACTGAAGCTTTCTTT
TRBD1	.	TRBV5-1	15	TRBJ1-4	CAGSLGEGAFEKLFF	TGCGCCGGCAGCTTGGGAGAGGGGGCGTTTGAAAAACTGTTTTTT
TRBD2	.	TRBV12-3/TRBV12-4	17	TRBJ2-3	CASSLPPSGGSLDTQYF	TGTGCCAGCAGTTTACCACCGAGCGGGGGCTCGCTGGATACGCAGTATTTT
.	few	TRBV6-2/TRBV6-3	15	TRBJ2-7	CASFSSASVPYEQYF	TGTGCCAGCTTCAGCTCGGCGTCGGTCCCCTACGAGCAGTACTTC
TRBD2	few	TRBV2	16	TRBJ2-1	CASREDQSGEDNEQFF	TGTGCCAGCAGGGAGGACCAGAGCGGGGAAGACAATGAGCAGTTCTTC
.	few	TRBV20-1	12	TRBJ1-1	CSANTGHTEAFF	TGCAGTGCCAACACAGGGCACACTGAAGCTTTCTTT
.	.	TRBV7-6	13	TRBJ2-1	CASAADFATEQFF	TGTGCCAGCGCGGCTGACTTTGCGACTGAGCAGTTCTTC
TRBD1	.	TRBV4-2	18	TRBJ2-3	CASSQDRGTGGATDTQYF	TGTGCCAGCAGCCAAGATCGGGGGACAGGGGGCGCCACAGATACGCAGTATTTT
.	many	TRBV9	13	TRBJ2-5	CASSGVYSETQYF	TGTGCCAGCAGCGGGGTATATTCGGAGACCCAGTACTTC
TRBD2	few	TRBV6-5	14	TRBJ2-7	CASSREAGLYEQYF	TGTGCCAGCAGTAGGGAAGCGGGACTCTACGAGCAGTACTTC
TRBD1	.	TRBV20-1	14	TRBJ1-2	CSAPRDSRNYGYTF	TGCAGTGCCCCACGGGACAGCCGTAACTATGGCTACACCTTC
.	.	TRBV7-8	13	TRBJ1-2	CVSSLTGRYGYTF	TGTGTCAGCAGCTTAACGGGGCGCTATGGCTACACCTTC
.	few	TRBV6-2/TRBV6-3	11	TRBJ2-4	CASSRENIQYF	TGTGCCAGCAGCCGAGAAAACATTCAGTACTTC
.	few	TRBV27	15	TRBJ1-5	CASSFRALGNQPQHF	TGTGCCAGCAGTTTCCGGGCCCTAGGAAATCAGCCCCAGCATTTT
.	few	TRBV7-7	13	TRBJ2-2	CASGVDSTGELFF	TGTGCTAGCGGCGTAGACAGCACCGGGGAGCTGTTTTTT